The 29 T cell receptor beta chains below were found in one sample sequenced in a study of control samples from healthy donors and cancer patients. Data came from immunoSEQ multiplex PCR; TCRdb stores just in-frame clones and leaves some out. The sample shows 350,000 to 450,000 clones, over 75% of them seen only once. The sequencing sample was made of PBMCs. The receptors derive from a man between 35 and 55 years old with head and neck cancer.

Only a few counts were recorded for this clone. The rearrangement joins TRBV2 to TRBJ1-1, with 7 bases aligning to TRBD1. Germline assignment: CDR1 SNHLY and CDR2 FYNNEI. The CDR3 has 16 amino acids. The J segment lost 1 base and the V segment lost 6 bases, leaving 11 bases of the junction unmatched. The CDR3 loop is CASRRDTGAPNTEAFF. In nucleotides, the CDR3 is TGTGCCAGCAGGAGGGATACAGGGGCCCCGAACACTGAAGCTTTCTTT.

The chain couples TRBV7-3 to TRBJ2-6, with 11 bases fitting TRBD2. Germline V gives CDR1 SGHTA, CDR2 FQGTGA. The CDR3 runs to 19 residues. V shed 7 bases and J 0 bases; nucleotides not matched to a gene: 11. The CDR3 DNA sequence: TGTGCCAGCACTCCTGGGACTAGCGGAGGTAGCTCTGGGGCCAACGTCCTGACTTTC. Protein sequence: CASTPGTSGGSSGANVLTF.

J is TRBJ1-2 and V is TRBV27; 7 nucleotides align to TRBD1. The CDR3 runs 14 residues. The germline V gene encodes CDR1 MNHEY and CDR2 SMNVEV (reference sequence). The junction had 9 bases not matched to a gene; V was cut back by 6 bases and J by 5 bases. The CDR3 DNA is TGTGCCAGCAGACGCCCGGGACAGTGGTATGGCTACACCTTC. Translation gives CASRRPGQWYGYTF.

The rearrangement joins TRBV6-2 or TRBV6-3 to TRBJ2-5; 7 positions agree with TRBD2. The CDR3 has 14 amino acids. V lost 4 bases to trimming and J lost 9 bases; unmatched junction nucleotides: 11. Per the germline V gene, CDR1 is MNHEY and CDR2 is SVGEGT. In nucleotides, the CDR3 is TGTGCCAGCAGTTCGGGGGGTTCCATAAGGGCCCAGTACTTC. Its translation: CASSSGGSIRAQYF.

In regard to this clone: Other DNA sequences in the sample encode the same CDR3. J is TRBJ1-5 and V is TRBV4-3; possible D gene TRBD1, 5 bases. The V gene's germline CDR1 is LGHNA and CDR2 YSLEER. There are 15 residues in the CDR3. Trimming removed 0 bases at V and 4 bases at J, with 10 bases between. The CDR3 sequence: CASSQDGGSNQPQHF. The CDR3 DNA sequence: TGCGCCAGCAGCCAAGATGGGGGGTCGAATCAGCCCCAGCATTTT.

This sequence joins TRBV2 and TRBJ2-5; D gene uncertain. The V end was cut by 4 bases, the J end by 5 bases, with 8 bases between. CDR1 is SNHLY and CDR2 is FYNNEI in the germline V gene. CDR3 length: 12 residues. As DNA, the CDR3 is TGTGCCAGCAGTGTACGTGTTGAGACCCAGTACTTC. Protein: CASSVRVETQYF.

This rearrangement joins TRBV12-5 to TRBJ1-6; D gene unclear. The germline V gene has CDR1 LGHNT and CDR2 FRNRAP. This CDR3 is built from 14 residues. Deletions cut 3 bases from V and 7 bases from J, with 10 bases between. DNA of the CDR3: TGTGCTAGTGGTTTTGAAGGTTGGAATTCACCCCTCCACTTT. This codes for CASGFEGWNSPLHF.

DNA for the CDR3: TGTGCCAGCAGCTTAGGCCCTGAAGGCAATGAGCAGTTCTTC. Amino acids: CASSLGPEGNEQFF. The chain combines TRBV7-3 with TRBJ2-1; D gene ambiguous. The CDR3 covers 14 residues. The V end lost 2 bases, the J end lost 6 bases, and 11 bases lay between the germline ends. Germline CDR1 and CDR2: SGHTA and FQGTGA.

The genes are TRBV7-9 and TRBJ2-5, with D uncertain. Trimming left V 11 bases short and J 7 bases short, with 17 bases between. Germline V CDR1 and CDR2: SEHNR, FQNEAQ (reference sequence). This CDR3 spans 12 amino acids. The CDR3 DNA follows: TGTGCCGGCCACGGTACTGAAGGGACCCAGTACTTC. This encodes CAGHGTEGTQYF. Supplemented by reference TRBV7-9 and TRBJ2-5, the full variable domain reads DTGVSQNPRHKITKRGQNVTFRCDPISEHNRLYWYRQTLGQGPEFLTYFQNEAQLEKSRLLSDRFSAERPKGSFSTLEIQRTEQGDSAMYLCAGHGTEGTQYFGPGTRLLVL.

CDR3 residues: CASSESQGVYEQYF. DNA of the CDR3: TGTGCCAGCAGTGAAAGCCAGGGGGTTTACGAGCAGTACTTC. V usage is TRBV6-1 and J usage is TRBJ2-7; 7 nucleotides line up with TRBD1. From germline, CDR1 is MNHNS and CDR2 SASEGT. This CDR3 spans 14 amino acids. V was pared by 2 bases and J by 4 bases, with 5 bases of the junction left unmatched.

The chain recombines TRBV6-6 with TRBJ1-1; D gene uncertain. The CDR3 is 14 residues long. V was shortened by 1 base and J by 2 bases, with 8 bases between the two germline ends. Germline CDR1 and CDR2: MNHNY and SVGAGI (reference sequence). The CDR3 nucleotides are TGTGCCAGCAGTTACTTCGCAGCCAACACTGAAGCTTTCTTT. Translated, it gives CASSYFAANTEAFF.

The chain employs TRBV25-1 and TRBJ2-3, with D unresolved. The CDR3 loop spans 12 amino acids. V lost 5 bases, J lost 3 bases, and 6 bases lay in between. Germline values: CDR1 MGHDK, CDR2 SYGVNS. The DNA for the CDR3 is TGTGCCAGCAGTCCTGGAACAGATACGCAGTATTTT. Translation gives CASSPGTDTQYF.

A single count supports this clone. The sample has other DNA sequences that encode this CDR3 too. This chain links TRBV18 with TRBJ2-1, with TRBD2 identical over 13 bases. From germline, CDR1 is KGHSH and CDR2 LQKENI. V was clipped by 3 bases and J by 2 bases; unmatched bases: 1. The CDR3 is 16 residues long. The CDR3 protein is CASSPGLAGAYNEQFF. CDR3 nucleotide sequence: TGTGCCAGCTCACCTGGACTAGCGGGGGCCTACAATGAGCAGTTCTTC.

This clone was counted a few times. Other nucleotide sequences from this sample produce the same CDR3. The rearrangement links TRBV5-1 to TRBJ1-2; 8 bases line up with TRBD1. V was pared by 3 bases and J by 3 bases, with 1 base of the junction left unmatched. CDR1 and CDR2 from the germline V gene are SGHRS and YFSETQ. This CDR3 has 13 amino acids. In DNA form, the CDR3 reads TGCGCCAGCAGCTCGACAGGGGACTATGGCTACACCTTC. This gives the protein CASSSTGDYGYTF.

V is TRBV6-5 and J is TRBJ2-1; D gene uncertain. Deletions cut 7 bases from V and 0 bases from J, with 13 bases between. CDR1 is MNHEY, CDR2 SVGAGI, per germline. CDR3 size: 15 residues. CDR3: CASIQGMTSYNEQFF. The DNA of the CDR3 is TGTGCCAGCATCCAAGGGATGACCTCCTACAATGAGCAGTTCTTC.

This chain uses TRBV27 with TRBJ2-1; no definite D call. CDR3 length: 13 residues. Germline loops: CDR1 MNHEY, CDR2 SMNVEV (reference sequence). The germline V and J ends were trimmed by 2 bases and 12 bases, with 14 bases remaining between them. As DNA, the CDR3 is TGTGCCAGCAGTTTAAACACCCCCCTCGGGCAGTTCTTC. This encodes CASSLNTPLGQFF.

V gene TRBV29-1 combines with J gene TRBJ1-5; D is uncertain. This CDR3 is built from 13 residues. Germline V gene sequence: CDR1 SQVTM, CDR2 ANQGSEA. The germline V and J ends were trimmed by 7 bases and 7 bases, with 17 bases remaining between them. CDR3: CSAAEWRDQPQHF. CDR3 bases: TGCAGCGCGGCTGAGTGGCGCGACCAGCCCCAGCATTTT.

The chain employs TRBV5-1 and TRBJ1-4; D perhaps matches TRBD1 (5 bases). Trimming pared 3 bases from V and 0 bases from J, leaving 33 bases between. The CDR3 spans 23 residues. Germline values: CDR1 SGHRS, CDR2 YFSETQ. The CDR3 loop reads CASSWTRRGVFMGDDATNEKLFF. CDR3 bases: TGCGCCAGCAGCTGGACCCGGAGGGGCGTTTTCATGGGCGATGATGCAACTAATGAAAAACTGTTTTTT.

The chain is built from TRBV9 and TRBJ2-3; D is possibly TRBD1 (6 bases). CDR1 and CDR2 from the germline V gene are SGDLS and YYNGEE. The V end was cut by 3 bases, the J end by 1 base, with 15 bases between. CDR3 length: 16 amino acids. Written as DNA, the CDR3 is TGTGCCAGCAGCGCCCTACAGGGCTTAGGCACAGATACGCAGTATTTT. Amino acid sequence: CASSALQGLGTDTQYF.

The DNA for the CDR3 is TGTGCCAGCAGCAAGACTAGCGGTGACGCCAATGAGCAGTTCTTC. This encodes CASSKTSGDANEQFF. V gene TRBV5-4 combines with J gene TRBJ2-1; TRBD2 matches at 9 bases. Germline lookup yields CDR1 SGHNT and CDR2 YYREEE (reference sequence). J lost 6 bases, V lost 4 bases, and 8 bases had no gene match. The CDR3 has 15 amino acids. Together with reference TRBV5-4 and TRBJ2-1, the CDR3 gives the full variable domain: ETGVTQSPTHLIKTRGQQVTLRCSSQSGHNTVSWYQQALGQGPQFIFQYYREEENGRGNFPPRFSGLQFPNYSSELNVNALELDDSALYLCASSKTSGDANEQFFGPGTRLTVL.

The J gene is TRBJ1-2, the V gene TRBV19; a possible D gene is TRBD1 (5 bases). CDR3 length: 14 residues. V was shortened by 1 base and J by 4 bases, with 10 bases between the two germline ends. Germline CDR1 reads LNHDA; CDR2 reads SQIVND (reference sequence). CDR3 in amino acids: CASSIVRQPYGYTF. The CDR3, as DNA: TGTGCCAGTAGTATAGTGCGACAGCCCTATGGCTACACCTTC.

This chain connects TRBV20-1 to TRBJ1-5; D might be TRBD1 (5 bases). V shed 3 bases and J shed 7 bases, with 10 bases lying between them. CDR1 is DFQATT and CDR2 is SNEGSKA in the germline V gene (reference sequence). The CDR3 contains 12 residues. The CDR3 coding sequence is TGCAGTGCTAGTGTATGGGGCCAGCCCCAGCATTTT. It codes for CSASVWGQPQHF.

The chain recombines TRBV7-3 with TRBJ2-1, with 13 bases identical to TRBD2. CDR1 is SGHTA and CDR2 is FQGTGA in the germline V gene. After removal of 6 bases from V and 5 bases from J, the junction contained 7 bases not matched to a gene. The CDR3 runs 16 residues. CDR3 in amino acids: CASRPGTSGTNNEQFF. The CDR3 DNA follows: TGTGCCAGCAGGCCCGGGACTAGCGGGACCAACAATGAGCAGTTCTTC.

The CDR3, as DNA: TGCGCCAGCAGCCAGATAGCTAGCGATGACACCGGGGAGCTGTTTTTT. Encoded protein: CASSQIASDDTGELFF. The chain uses TRBV4-3 and TRBJ2-2; D is possibly TRBD2 (6 bases). With 3 bases removed from V and 3 bases from J, the gap between germline ends came to 14 bases. The V gene's germline CDR1 is LGHNA and CDR2 YSLEER. The CDR3 totals 16 residues.

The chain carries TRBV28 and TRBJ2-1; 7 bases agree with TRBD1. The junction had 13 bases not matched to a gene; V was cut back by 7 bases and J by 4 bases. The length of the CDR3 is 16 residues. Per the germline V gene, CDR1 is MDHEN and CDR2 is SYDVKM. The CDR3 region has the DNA TGTGCCAGCAACTTTCACAGGGGCCGGTTTTACAATGAGCAGTTCTTC. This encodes CASNFHRGRFYNEQFF.

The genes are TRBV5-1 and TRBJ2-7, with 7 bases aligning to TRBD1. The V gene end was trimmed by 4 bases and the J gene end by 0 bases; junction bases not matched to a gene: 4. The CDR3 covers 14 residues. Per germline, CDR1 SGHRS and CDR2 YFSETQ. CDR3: CASSTTGASYEQYF. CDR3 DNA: TGCGCCAGCAGCACTACAGGGGCCTCCTACGAGCAGTACTTC.

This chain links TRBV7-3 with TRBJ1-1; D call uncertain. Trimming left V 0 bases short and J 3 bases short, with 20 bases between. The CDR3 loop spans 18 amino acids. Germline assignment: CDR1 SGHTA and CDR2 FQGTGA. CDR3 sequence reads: CASSLTAWGTHGDTEAFF. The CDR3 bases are TGTGCCAGCAGCTTAACAGCATGGGGAACCCATGGAGACACTGAAGCTTTCTTT.

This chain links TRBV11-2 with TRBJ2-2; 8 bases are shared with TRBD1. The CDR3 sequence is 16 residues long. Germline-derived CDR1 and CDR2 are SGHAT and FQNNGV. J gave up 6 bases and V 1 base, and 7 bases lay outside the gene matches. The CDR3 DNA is TGTGCCAGCAGCTTAGGGACAGGGCGGTCACCCGGGGAGCTGTTTTTT. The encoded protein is CASSLGTGRSPGELFF.

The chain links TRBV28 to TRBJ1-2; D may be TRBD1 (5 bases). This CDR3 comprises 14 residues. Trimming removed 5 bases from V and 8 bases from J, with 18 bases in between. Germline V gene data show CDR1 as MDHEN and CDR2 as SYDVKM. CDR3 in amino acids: CASSPRDRMFGYTF. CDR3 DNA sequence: TGTGCCAGCAGTCCCCGGGACCGGATGTTCGGCTACACCTTC.